The 20 T cell receptor beta chains reported below all come from one sample, sequenced in a study of blood T cell repertoires in COVID-19. Here immunoSEQ multiplex PCR was the method, and the copy in TCRdb shows in-frame clones only, minus some. Of fewer than 350,000 clones listed, roughly 90% are singletons. Sequences were obtained from peripheral blood. The receptors originated from a woman in her twenties or thirties with COVID-19, enrolled during active disease.

V and J are TRBV29-1 and TRBJ2-3; a possible D gene is TRBD2 (7 bases). Germline CDR1 reads SQVTM; CDR2 reads ANQGSEA. Trimming pared 4 bases from V and 6 bases from J, leaving 14 bases between. The CDR3 is 13 amino acids. CDR3 coding DNA: TGCAGCGTTGGGGCAGGGAGGGGGGATACGCAGTATTTT. Protein product: CSVGAGRGDTQYF.

This sequence joins TRBV30 and TRBJ2-4; TRBD2 aligns across 7 bases. CDR1 and CDR2 (germline): GTSNPN, SVGIG (reference sequence). V lost 4 bases, J lost 9 bases, and 6 bases stayed unmatched. This CDR3 spans 12 amino acids. The CDR3 sequence: CAWMRTGGIQYF. As DNA, the CDR3 is TGTGCCTGGATGAGGACGGGGGGCATTCAGTACTTC. Looking up the rest from reference TRBV30 and TRBJ2-4 gives the full variable domain: SQTIHQWPATLVQPVGSPLSLECTVEGTSNPNLYWYRQAAGRGLQLLFYSVGIGQISSEVPQNLSASRPQDRQFILSSKKLLLSDSGFYLCAWMRTGGIQYFGAGTRLSVL.

The rearrangement uses TRBV5-4 and TRBJ1-1, with no clear D. There are 15 residues in the CDR3. Germline V CDR1 and CDR2: SGHNT, YYREEE (reference sequence). Trimming shortened V by 0 bases and J by 2 bases, and 11 bases separated the two germline ends. The CDR3 nucleotides read TGTGCCAGCAGCTTGGCCGCAGGCAGAAACACTGAAGCTTTCTTT. Residues: CASSLAAGRNTEAFF.

The genes are TRBV5-1 and TRBJ2-7, with 8 nucleotides matching TRBD2. Trimming at V came to 1 base and at J to 2 bases, leaving 5 bases not matched to a gene. The CDR3 covers 15 residues. CDR1 is SGHRS, CDR2 YFSETQ, per germline. CDR3 loop: CASSLLAGGPYEQYF. As DNA, the CDR3 is TGCGCCAGCAGCTTGCTAGCGGGCGGACCCTACGAGCAGTACTTC.

CDR3 loop: CASSVVPGDGYTF. DNA of the CDR3: TGTGCCAGCAGCGTAGTTCCGGGTGATGGCTACACCTTC. The chain is built from TRBV9 and TRBJ1-2; D uncertain. Germline loops: CDR1 SGDLS, CDR2 YYNGEE. CDR3 size: 13 residues. Trimming removed 0 bases from V and 6 bases from J, with 9 bases in between.

The V and J genes are TRBV5-1 and TRBJ2-2, with D possibly TRBD2 on 6 matching bases. Trimming removed 0 bases at V and 5 bases at J, with 26 bases between. CDR1 and CDR2 from the germline V gene are SGHRS and YFSETQ. There are 20 residues in the CDR3. The CDR3 region is CASSLVRLESLERATGELFF. The CDR3 DNA sequence: TGCGCCAGCAGCTTGGTTCGACTAGAGAGCCTCGAAAGAGCTACCGGGGAGCTGTTTTTT.

The chain links TRBV29-1 to TRBJ2-1; 10 bases are a match to TRBD2. The germline V gene has CDR1 SQVTM and CDR2 ANQGSEA. The CDR3 covers 15 residues. V trimming: 4 bases; J trimming: 1 base; junction bases outside the gene matches: 4. As DNA, the CDR3 is TGCAGCGTTGTTGGACTAGCGGTGTCCTACAATGAGCAGTTCTTC. It translates to CSVVGLAVSYNEQFF.

In regard to this clone: One end of the junction varies from germline; a read error may be responsible. This rearrangement joins TRBV5-1 to TRBJ2-1, with a weak D call TRBD1 (6 bases). CDR3 length: 12 residues. In germline, CDR1 is SGHRS, CDR2 YFSETQ. The CDR3: CASSFGGWWEIF. CDR3 DNA: TGCGCCAGCAGCTTTGGGGGCTGGTGGGAGATCTTC.

This clone was recorded once. The CDR3 reads CASNIPPGVEQFF. The DNA for the CDR3 is TGTGCCAGCAATATCCCGCCAGGGGTGGAGCAGTTCTTC. The V gene is TRBV6-5, the J gene TRBJ2-1; TRBD1 is a possible D gene (6 bases). The CDR3 is 13 amino acids. Germline assignment: CDR1 MNHEY and CDR2 SVGAGI. V shed 7 bases and J shed 10 bases, with 17 bases lying between them.

The V call is TRBV18, the J call TRBJ2-5, with unresolved D. CDR1 KGHSH and CDR2 LQKENI come from the germline V gene. V dropped 4 bases and J dropped 4 bases, with 4 bases sitting between them. This CDR3 is built from 11 residues. CDR3 bases: TGTGCCAGCTCACTCCGAGAGACCCAGTACTTC. Protein: CASSLRETQYF.

The chain uses TRBV5-1 and TRBJ2-1; 8 bases fit TRBD1. The CDR3 runs to 15 residues. Germline CDR1 SGHRS, CDR2 YFSETQ. V dropped 2 bases and J dropped 4; count of bases not matched to a gene: 5. The CDR3 loop is CASSFDGQGYNEQFF. The CDR3 DNA follows: TGCGCCAGCAGCTTTGACGGACAGGGATACAATGAGCAGTTCTTC.

This chain uses TRBV11-2 with TRBJ2-1, with D perhaps TRBD2 (6 bases). CDR1 SGHAT and CDR2 FQNNGV come from the germline V gene. V lost 5 bases and J 2 bases, leaving 13 bases between the germline ends. This CDR3 contains 15 residues. CDR3 DNA sequence: TGTGCCAGCAGCATAACCTCGGGGGCCTACAATGAGCAGTTCTTC. It encodes CASSITSGAYNEQFF.

The chain is built from TRBV5-6 and TRBJ1-2; D remains unclear. V was pared by 2 bases and J by 8 bases, with 10 bases between. The germline gives CDR1 SGHDT, CDR2 YYEEEE. The CDR3 length is 12 residues. The CDR3 DNA sequence: TGTGCCAGCAGCTTCATCGCGGCGGGCTACACCTTC. The encoded protein is CASSFIAAGYTF.

V usage is TRBV28 and J usage is TRBJ2-5; 7 nucleotides agree with TRBD2. In germline, CDR1 is MDHEN, CDR2 SYDVKM. The CDR3 spans 16 residues. J gave up 4 bases and V 1 base, and 9 bases lay outside the gene matches. CDR3 loop: CASSLLVGGPSETQYF. In DNA form, the CDR3 reads TGTGCCAGCAGTTTATTGGTGGGAGGGCCTTCAGAGACCCAGTACTTC.

The chain joins TRBV3-1 (or the pseudogene TRBV3-2) to TRBJ2-1; tentatively, D is TRBD2 (6 bases). Germline V gives CDR1 LGHDT, CDR2 YNNKEL (reference sequence). The V and J ends lost 0 bases and 0 bases respectively, with 6 bases between them. The CDR3 contains 15 residues. CDR3 coding DNA: TGTGCCAGCAGCCAAGACGGGAGCTCCTACAATGAGCAGTTCTTC. It codes for CASSQDGSSYNEQFF.

The rearrangement uses TRBV7-2 and TRBJ2-5; possible D gene TRBD1, 7 bases. This CDR3 spans 15 amino acids. With 5 bases removed from V and 6 bases from J, the gap between germline ends came to 19 bases. Per germline, CDR1 SGHTA and CDR2 FQGNSA. The CDR3 DNA reads as TGTGCCAGCAGCCCAGGGGGGCAGGGGAGGCAGACCCAGTACTTC. It translates to CASSPGGQGRQTQYF.

Here the CDR3 DNA reads TGTGCCAGCACCAGGGACAGGGGGCTTGACGAGCAGTACTTC. It is translated as CASTRDRGLDEQYF. V is TRBV6-6 and J is TRBJ2-7; TRBD1 aligns across 12 bases. The CDR3 loop spans 14 amino acids. After removal of 7 bases from V and 5 bases from J, the junction contained 6 bases not matched to a gene. Germline V gene sequence: CDR1 MNHNY, CDR2 SVGAGI (reference sequence).

The rearrangement links TRBV27 to TRBJ2-3; 12 bases are shared with TRBD2. CDR1 and CDR2 (germline): MNHEY, SMNVEV (reference sequence). This CDR3 region has 16 residues. The V segment lost 9 bases and the J segment 2 bases; nucleotides outside the gene matches: 9. The CDR3 coding sequence is TGTGCCAGGCTACGCCTAGCGGGAGGGAACACAGATACGCAGTATTTT. Protein sequence: CARLRLAGGNTDTQYF.

The gene calls are TRBV28 and TRBJ1-4; 7 bases align to TRBD1. Trimming removed 4 bases from V and 8 bases from J; junction bases left unmatched: 7. CDR3 length: 14 residues. Looked up from germline, CDR1 is MDHEN and CDR2 is SYDVKM. The CDR3 sequence: CASSSPGTAEKLFF. The DNA for the CDR3 is TGTGCCAGCAGTTCGCCCGGGACAGCGGAAAAACTGTTTTTT.

The rearrangement uses TRBV7-2 and TRBJ1-5, with TRBD1 identical over 7 bases. The germline CDR1 and CDR2 sequences are SGHTA and FQGNSA. CDR3 length equals 12 residues. Trimming took 5 bases from V and 11 from J; bases not matched to a gene: 6. The CDR3: CASSVTGTAQHF. CDR3 DNA: TGTGCCAGCAGCGTAACCGGGACAGCCCAGCATTTT.